This entry lists 23 T cell receptor beta chains sequenced from one sample in a study of cytomegalovirus exposure and HLA in healthy donors. The PCR made use of 60 Vbeta and 13 Jbeta primers. Method: immunoSEQ multiplex PCR; TCRdb's copy keeps in-frame clones and lacks some. The sample lists about 150,000 clones, around 80% occurring once. The sequenced sample was PBMCs. The receptors were sampled from a woman aged 40 to 55 in good health and CMV-seronegative.

The V and J genes are TRBV7-6 and TRBJ1-2; 10 bases fit TRBD1. CDR1 SGHVS and CDR2 FNYEAQ come from the germline V gene. This CDR3 spans 13 amino acids. The trim removed 3 bases at V and 6 bases at J, leaving 1 base unmatched. The CDR3: CASSLTGGHGYTF. The CDR3 DNA follows: TGTGCCAGCAGCTTGACAGGGGGCCATGGCTACACCTTC.

This chain uses TRBV5-8 with TRBJ1-4, with unresolved D. The CDR3 runs to 13 residues. V was cut by 5 bases and J by 8 bases, with 13 bases left in between. Per the germline V gene, CDR1 is SGHTS and CDR2 is YDEGEE. The CDR3 reads CASSPPVREKLFF. For the CDR3, the DNA is TGTGCCAGCAGTCCTCCGGTAAGAGAAAAACTGTTTTTT.

V and J are TRBV19 and TRBJ2-6; D call uncertain. In germline, CDR1 is LNHDA, CDR2 SQIVND (reference sequence). Trimming took off 9 bases at V and 2 bases at J, with 8 bases between the two ends. CDR3 size: 13 residues. Here the CDR3 DNA reads TGTGCCAGCCTCGAGGCTGGGGCCAACGTCCTGACTTTC. Its translation is CASLEAGANVLTF.

The chain uses TRBV7-9 and TRBJ2-7; 8 bases are shared with TRBD1. V gave up 4 bases and J gave up 0 bases; unmatched junction bases: 5. There are 15 residues in the CDR3. Germline lookup yields CDR1 SEHNR and CDR2 FQNEAQ (reference sequence). The DNA for the CDR3 is TGTGCCAGCAGCTCCGACAGGGGAAGCTCCTACGAGCAGTACTTC. The encoded protein is CASSSDRGSSYEQYF. Using reference TRBV7-9 and TRBJ2-7 for the parts outside the CDR3, the full variable domain is DTGVSQNPRHKITKRGQNVTFRCDPISEHNRLYWYRQTLGQGPEFLTYFQNEAQLEKSRLLSDRFSAERPKGSFSTLEIQRTEQGDSAMYLCASSSDRGSSYEQYFGPGTRLTVT.

The V call is TRBV5-1, the J call TRBJ2-7; D perhaps matches TRBD1 (5 bases). The germline V gene has CDR1 SGHRS and CDR2 YFSETQ. V dropped 0 bases and J dropped 3 bases, with 10 bases sitting between them. The CDR3 runs to 14 residues. DNA of the CDR3: TGCGCCAGCAGCTTGGCTCTGGGGCTCTACGAGCAGTACTTC. Amino acid sequence: CASSLALGLYEQYF.

The chain combines TRBV7-2 with TRBJ2-2; maybe TRBD2 (6 bases). CDR3 length: 16 residues. CDR1 and CDR2 from the germline V gene are SGHTA and FQGNSA. V was shortened by 2 bases and J by 2 bases, with 12 bases between the two germline ends. CDR3: CASSLSGSRNTGELFF. The CDR3 nucleotides are TGTGCCAGCAGCTTATCCGGGAGCCGCAACACCGGGGAGCTGTTTTTT.

This sequence joins TRBV18 and TRBJ2-7, with D perhaps matching TRBD2 (5 bases). Between the trimmed V and J ends, which lost 1 base and 1 base, there was a span of 8 bases. There are 14 residues in the CDR3. Per germline, CDR1 KGHSH and CDR2 LQKENI. CDR3 protein: CASSPLGGSYEQYF. The CDR3 coding sequence is TGTGCCAGCTCACCACTTGGAGGATCCTACGAGCAGTACTTC.

CDR3 residues: CASSLLLAGGPLYEQYF. The DNA of the CDR3 is TGTGCCAGCAGCTTATTACTAGCGGGAGGGCCTTTGTACGAGCAGTACTTC. The rearrangement uses TRBV11-3 and TRBJ2-7; 13 nucleotides line up with TRBD2. Germline-derived CDR1 and CDR2 are SGHNT and YENEEA. This CDR3 has 17 residues. V shed 2 bases, J shed 4 bases, and the junction held 8 bases outside the gene matches. The complete variable domain, with remaining parts taken from reference TRBV11-3 and TRBJ2-7, reads EAGVVQSPRYKIIEKKQPVAFWCNPISGHNTLYWYLQNLGQGPELLIRYENEEAVDDSQLPKDRFSAERLKGVDSTLKIQPAELGDSAVYLCASSLLLAGGPLYEQYFGPGTRLTVT.

The J gene is TRBJ2-1, the V gene TRBV5-1; D might be TRBD2 (6 bases). V was cut by 1 base and J by 0 bases, with 17 bases left in between. Germline CDR1 SGHRS, CDR2 YFSETQ. The CDR3 is made up of 18 amino acids. The CDR3 region has the DNA TGCGCCAGCAGCTTGTCCAGCGGGTTGGCTAGCTCCTACAATGAGCAGTTCTTC. Translating gives CASSLSSGLASSYNEQFF.

The chain has TRBV28 and TRBJ1-2; 8 nucleotides align to TRBD1. Germline loops: CDR1 MDHEN, CDR2 SYDVKM. CDR3 length: 14 residues. The trim removed 5 bases at V and 5 bases at J, leaving 7 bases unmatched. In DNA, the CDR3 is TGTGCCAGCAGTCCCGGACAGGGTTTGTATGGCTACACCTTC. Translated, it gives CASSPGQGLYGYTF.

The chain combines TRBV28 with TRBJ2-5; D is possibly TRBD1 (5 bases). This CDR3 spans 15 amino acids. Trimming shortened V by 3 bases and J by 5 bases, and 16 bases separated the two germline ends. Per the germline V gene, CDR1 is MDHEN and CDR2 is SYDVKM. CDR3: CASSFGRALTETQYF. For the CDR3, the DNA is TGTGCCAGCAGTTTTGGCAGGGCCCTAACGGAGACCCAGTACTTC.

J is TRBJ2-3 and V is TRBV9; 7 positions match TRBD2. The CDR3 consists of 15 residues. Germline V CDR1 and CDR2: SGDLS, YYNGEE. Unmatched junction bases numbered 6, after V lost 4 bases and J lost 1 base. In DNA form, the CDR3 reads TGTGCCAGCAGCCCCGGGGGAGGGCGCACAGATACGCAGTATTTT. Its protein is CASSPGGGRTDTQYF.

This chain links TRBV5-5 with TRBJ1-2; maybe TRBD1 (6 bases). The germline V gene encodes CDR1 SGHKS and CDR2 YYEKEE (reference sequence). Trimming stripped 0 bases from V and 0 bases from J, with 12 bases between. The CDR3 contains 16 residues. Here the CDR3 reads CASSLARGNSNYGYTF. The CDR3, as DNA: TGTGCCAGCAGCTTGGCCAGGGGTAATTCTAACTATGGCTACACCTTC.

This clone has just one count. The J gene is TRBJ1-5, the V gene TRBV5-4; D is unclear. V lost 0 bases, J lost 2 bases, and 9 bases lay in between. Per the germline V gene, CDR1 is SGHNT and CDR2 is YYREEE (reference sequence). The CDR3 is 15 residues long. CDR3 DNA: TGTGCCAGCAGCTTGGCGGGTACTGGCAATCAGCCCCAGCATTTT. It yields the protein CASSLAGTGNQPQHF.

As DNA, the CDR3 is TGTGCCAGCAGCGAGTTTGGACAGGGGGTCCACTCTGGAGCTTTCTTT. The encoded protein is CASSEFGQGVHSGAFF. This chain joins TRBV5-5 and TRBJ1-1; TRBD1 aligns across 10 bases. After removal of 4 bases from V and 10 bases from J, the junction contained 16 bases not matched to a gene. This CDR3 spans 16 amino acids. CDR1 is SGHKS and CDR2 is YYEKEE in the germline V gene (reference sequence).

The chain carries TRBV4-1 and TRBJ1-5; D gene uncertain. This CDR3 region has 15 residues. Trimming took 5 bases from V and 2 from J, leaving 13 bases between them. Germline loops: CDR1 MGHRA, CDR2 YSYEKL. The CDR3 DNA follows: TGCGCCAGCAGCGAGGTGCGGTCAGGCAATCAGCCCCAGCATTTT. Amino acid sequence: CASSEVRSGNQPQHF.

CDR3 region: CASADRGFNEQYF. The CDR3 DNA sequence: TGTGCCAGTGCGGACAGGGGGTTCAACGAGCAGTACTTC. V usage is TRBV6-6 and J usage is TRBJ2-7; 10 nucleotides match TRBD1. The CDR3 has 13 amino acids. The ends lost 9 bases at V and 5 bases at J; junction bases unmatched: 7. Germline loops: CDR1 MNHNY, CDR2 SVGAGI (reference sequence).

The genes are TRBV30 and TRBJ1-1, with D possibly matching TRBD1 (6 bases). Germline CDR1 GTSNPN, CDR2 SVGIG (reference sequence). Deletions cut 0 bases from V and 4 bases from J, with 12 bases between. This CDR3 has 14 amino acids. The CDR3 DNA reads TGTGCCTGGAGTGTCAGCAGGGGACGCACTGAAGCTTTCTTT. Its translation is CAWSVSRGRTEAFF. The complete variable domain, with remaining parts taken from reference TRBV30 and TRBJ1-1, reads SQTIHQWPATLVQPVGSPLSLECTVEGTSNPNLYWYRQAAGRGLQLLFYSVGIGQISSEVPQNLSASRPQDRQFILSSKKLLLSDSGFYLCAWSVSRGRTEAFFGQGTRLTVV.

The chain joins TRBV12-5 to TRBJ1-5, with D possibly TRBD1 on 5 matching bases. The germline gives CDR1 LGHNT, CDR2 FRNRAP. The CDR3 length is 13 residues. The ends were cut back, 6 bases at V and 2 bases at J, with 8 bases in the middle. The CDR3 nucleotides are TGTGCTAGTGGAGGCAGGGGCAATCAGCCCCAGCATTTT. Its translation is CASGGRGNQPQHF.

The chain combines TRBV6-4 with TRBJ2-5; TRBD2 is a possible D gene (6 bases). Germline V lookup: CDR1 MRHNA, CDR2 SNTAGT. The CDR3 is made up of 13 amino acids. V was shortened by 4 bases and J by 3 bases, with 9 bases between the two germline ends. DNA of the CDR3: TGTGCCAGCAGTGTAGCGGCTAAAGAGACCCAGTACTTC. This encodes CASSVAAKETQYF.

The chain has TRBV6-5 and TRBJ2-4; D perhaps matches TRBD2 (6 bases). Germline V CDR1 and CDR2: MNHEY, SVGAGI. Trimming removed 5 bases at V and 1 base at J, with 9 bases between. The CDR3 is made up of 14 amino acids. CDR3 sequence: CASSRGDAKNIQYF. The CDR3 DNA reads as TGTGCCAGCAGTCGCGGGGACGCCAAAAACATTCAGTACTTC.

The CDR3 is CASSQGRFTNEKLFF. In DNA, the CDR3 is TGTGCCAGTAGTCAGGGGCGATTTACTAATGAAAAACTGTTTTTT. This sequence joins TRBV19 and TRBJ1-4, with D maybe TRBD1 (6 bases). V was pared by 5 bases and J by 2 bases, with 12 bases between. The CDR3 is made up of 15 amino acids. CDR1 LNHDA and CDR2 SQIVND come from the germline V gene (reference sequence).

The rearrangement uses TRBV5-1 and TRBJ2-7, with D possibly being TRBD1 (6 bases). Germline V gives CDR1 SGHRS, CDR2 YFSETQ. The CDR3 consists of 13 residues. V lost 4 bases, J lost 7 bases, and 15 bases lay in between. The chain's CDR3 is CASSPPGRGEQYF. Written as DNA, the CDR3 is TGCGCCAGCAGCCCTCCAGGAAGGGGGGAGCAGTACTTC.